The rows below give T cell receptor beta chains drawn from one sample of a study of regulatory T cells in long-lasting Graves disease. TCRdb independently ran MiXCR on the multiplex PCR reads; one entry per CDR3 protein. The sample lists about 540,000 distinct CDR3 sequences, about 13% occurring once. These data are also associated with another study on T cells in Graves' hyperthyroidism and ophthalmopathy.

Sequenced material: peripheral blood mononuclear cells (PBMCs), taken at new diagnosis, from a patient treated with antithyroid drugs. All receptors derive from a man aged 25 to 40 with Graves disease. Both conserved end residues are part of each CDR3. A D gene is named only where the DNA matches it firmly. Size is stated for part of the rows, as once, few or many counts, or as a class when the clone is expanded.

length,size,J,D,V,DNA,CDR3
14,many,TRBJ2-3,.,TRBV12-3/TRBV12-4,TGTGCCATCAGAGAATTCCTAGCCCCAGATACGCAGTATTTT,CAIREFLAPDTQYF
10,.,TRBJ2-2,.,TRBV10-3,TGTGCCTCGAGGGCCGGGGGGCTGTTTTTT,CASRAGGLFF
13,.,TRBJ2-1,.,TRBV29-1,TGCAGCGTTGGCGGGCCCTTGAAGGGTGAGCAGTTCTTC,CSVGGPLKGEQFF
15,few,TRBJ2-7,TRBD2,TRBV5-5,TGTGCCAGCAGCCCGGGGACCGGCGGGGGAAACGAGCAGTACTTC,CASSPGTGGGNEQYF
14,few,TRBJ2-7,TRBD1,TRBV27,TGTGCCAGCAGTTCCGTCGACAGGGTCTACGAGCAGTACTTC,CASSSVDRVYEQYF
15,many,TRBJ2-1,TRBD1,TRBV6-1,TGTGCCAGCAGCGACGCCGGGACAGGGAGGAATGAGCAGTTCTTC,CASSDAGTGRNEQFF
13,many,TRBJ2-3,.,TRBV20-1,TGCAGTGCTAGTTCCGGGTTCACAGATACGCAGTATTTT,CSASSGFTDTQYF
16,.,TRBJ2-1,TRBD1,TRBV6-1,TGTGCCAGCAGCTACATCCGGACAGGTTCTTACAATGAGCAGTTCTTC,CASSYIRTGSYNEQFF
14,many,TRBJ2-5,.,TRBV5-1,TGCGCCAGCAGCGGAGGGACACTCCCAGAGACCCAGTACTTC,CASSGGTLPETQYF
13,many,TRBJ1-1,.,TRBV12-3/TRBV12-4,TGTGCCAGCAGTTTACAAGTGAACACTGAAGCTTTCTTT,CASSLQVNTEAFF
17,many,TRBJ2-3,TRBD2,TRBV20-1,TGCAGTGCTAGGGGCGGTCAGCGGGAGGCCCTCACAGATACGCAGTATTTT,CSARGGQREALTDTQYF
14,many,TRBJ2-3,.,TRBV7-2,TGTGCCAGCAGCTTAGGATCCCGACTAGATACGCAGTATTTT,CASSLGSRLDTQYF
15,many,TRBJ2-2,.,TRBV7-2,TGTGCCAGCAGCCCCGGTTACTCGAACACCGGGGAGCTGTTTTTT,CASSPGYSNTGELFF
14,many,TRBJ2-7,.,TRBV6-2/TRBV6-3,TGTGCCAGCAGACCGGGACTCAGCTCCTACGAGCAGTACTTC,CASRPGLSSYEQYF
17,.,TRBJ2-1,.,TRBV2,TGTGCCAGCTCACCACGGGGCAGGGGCCGCATCAACGATGAGCAGTTCTTC,CASSPRGRGRINDEQFF
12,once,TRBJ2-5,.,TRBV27,TGTGCCAGCAGTCCTCCCTCTGGGACCCAGTACTTC,CASSPPSGTQYF
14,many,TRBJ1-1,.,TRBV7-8,TGTGCCAGCAGCCAGGGACCGGCGAACACTGAAGCTTTCTTT,CASSQGPANTEAFF
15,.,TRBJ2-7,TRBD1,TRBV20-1,TGCAGTGCTAGAGATGTAGGACAGGGAGCTCTCGAGCAGTACTTC,CSARDVGQGALEQYF
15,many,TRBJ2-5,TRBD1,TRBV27,TGTGCCAGCAGTTTGCAGGACAGGGCGGGGGAGACCCAGTACTTC,CASSLQDRAGETQYF
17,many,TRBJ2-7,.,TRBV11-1,TGTGCCAGCAGCCGACTAGACTCCGGGACAGTCTCCTACGAGCAGTACTTC,CASSRLDSGTVSYEQYF
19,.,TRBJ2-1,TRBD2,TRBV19,TGTGCCAGTAGTATCGGACGGCCCGGGACTAGCGGGAGGGCTAGTGAGCAATTCTTC,CASSIGRPGTSGRASEQFF
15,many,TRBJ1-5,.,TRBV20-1,TGCAGTGCTAGAGATCTTGAGGGGCTAAATCAGCCCCAGCATTTT,CSARDLEGLNQPQHF
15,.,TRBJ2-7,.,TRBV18,TGTGCCAGCTCACCACCAGGTGTCGACTCCTACGAGCAGTACTTC,CASSPPGVDSYEQYF
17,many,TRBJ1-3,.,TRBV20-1,TGCAGTGCTAGAGATCAAGGTACAGGGAGCGGTTTGGACACCATATATTTT,CSARDQGTGSGLDTIYF
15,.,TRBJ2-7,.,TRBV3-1,TGTGCCAGCAGCCAAGAGTCACTAGCTTCCTACGAGCAGTACTTC,CASSQESLASYEQYF
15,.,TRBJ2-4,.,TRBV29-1,TGCAGCGTTGCGCGAGGGACCGGGGCCAAAAACATTCAGTACTTC,CSVARGTGAKNIQYF
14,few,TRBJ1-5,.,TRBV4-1,TGCGCCAGCAGCCTAAGGACGGAGAATCAGCCCCAGCATTTT,CASSLRTENQPQHF
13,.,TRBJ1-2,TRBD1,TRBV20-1,TGCAGTGCCCACAGGACAGGGGAGAGCGGCTACACCTTC,CSAHRTGESGYTF
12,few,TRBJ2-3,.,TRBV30,TGTGCCTGGAGTGTCAGCCCAGATACGCAGTATTTT,CAWSVSPDTQYF
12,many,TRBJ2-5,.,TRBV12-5,TGTGCTAGTGGTTTTCAGCAAGAGACCCAGTACTTC,CASGFQQETQYF
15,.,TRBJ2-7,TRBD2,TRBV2,TGTGCCAGCAAGCCTTTAGCGGGACATTTCTACGAGCAGTACTTC,CASKPLAGHFYEQYF
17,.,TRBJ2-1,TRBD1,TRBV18,TGTGCCAGCTCACCACCGTCCGGGACAGCCTCCTACAATGAGCAGTTCTTC,CASSPPSGTASYNEQFF
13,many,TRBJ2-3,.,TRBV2,TGTGCCAGCAGTGAAGGGGACGGGGGTACGCAGTATTTT,CASSEGDGGTQYF
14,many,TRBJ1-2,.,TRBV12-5,TGTGCTAGTGGTTTGAGCGCCTCTAACTATGGCTACACCTTC,CASGLSASNYGYTF
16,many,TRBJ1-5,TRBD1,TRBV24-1,TGTGCCACCAGTGACCGGGGGACAGGCGGGAATCAGCCCCAGCATTTT,CATSDRGTGGNQPQHF
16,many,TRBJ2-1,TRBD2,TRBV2,TGTGCCAGCAGTGAGCAAGCTAGCGGGAGCTACAATGAGCAGTTCTTC,CASSEQASGSYNEQFF
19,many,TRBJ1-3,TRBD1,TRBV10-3,TGTGCCATCAGTTTTCGAACCGGAGAGACAGGGCCCTCTGGAAACACCATATATTTT,CAISFRTGETGPSGNTIYF
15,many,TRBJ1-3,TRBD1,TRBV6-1,TGTGCCAGCAGTCTGGGACAGGAAGGTGGAAACACCATATATTTT,CASSLGQEGGNTIYF
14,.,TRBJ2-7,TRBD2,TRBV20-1,TGCAGTGCCGCCGGGACTAGTGAGTTCTACGAGCAGTACTTC,CSAAGTSEFYEQYF
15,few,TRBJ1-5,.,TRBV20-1,TGCAGTGCTATTATTGGGGGGATCGGCAATCAGCCCCAGCATTTT,CSAIIGGIGNQPQHF
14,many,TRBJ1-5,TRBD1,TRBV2,TGTGCCAGCAGAGCATCAGGGGGCTGGCAGCCCCAGCATTTT,CASRASGGWQPQHF
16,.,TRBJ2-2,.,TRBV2,TGTGCCAGCACCCGGGTGGTAGTGCTGAACACCGGGGAGCTGTTTTTT,CASTRVVVLNTGELFF
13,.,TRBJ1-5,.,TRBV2,TGTGCCAGCAGTGCAGATAGCAATCGGCCCCAGCATTTT,CASSADSNRPQHF
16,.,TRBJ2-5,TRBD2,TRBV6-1,TGTGCCAGCAGTAAAACTAGCGGGAGGACGCAAGAGACCCAGTACTTC,CASSKTSGRTQETQYF
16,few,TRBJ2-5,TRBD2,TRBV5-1,TGCGCCAGCAGCGTCGCGGGTAGCGGGAGTATGGAGACCCAGTACTTC,CASSVAGSGSMETQYF
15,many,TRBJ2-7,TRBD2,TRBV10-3,TGTGCCATCAGTGAGTCCGGGGGGGCTCTGGGCGAGCAGTACTTC,CAISESGGALGEQYF
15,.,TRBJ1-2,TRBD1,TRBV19,TGTGCCAGTAGTAGGCGGGACAGAACTAACTATGGCTACACCTTC,CASSRRDRTNYGYTF
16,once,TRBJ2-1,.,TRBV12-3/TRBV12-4,TGTGCCAGCGGTTTAGGGACCAGCGTACTATCAAATGAGCAGTTCTTC,CASGLGTSVLSNEQFF
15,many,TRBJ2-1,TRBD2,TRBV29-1,TGCAGCGGGAGAAGGGACGGACTAGCGGACAATGAGCAGTTCTTC,CSGRRDGLADNEQFF
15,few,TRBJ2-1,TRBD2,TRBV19,TGTGCCAGTACCATGACTAGCGGATACTACAATGAGCAGTTCTTC,CASTMTSGYYNEQFF
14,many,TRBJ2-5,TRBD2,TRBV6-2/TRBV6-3,TGTGCCAGCAGGCCTTTACTAGCGTGGGAGACCCAGTACTTC,CASRPLLAWETQYF
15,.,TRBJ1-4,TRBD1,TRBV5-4,TGTGCCAGCAGCTCGGACAGGGGCGATAATGAAAAACTGTTTTTT,CASSSDRGDNEKLFF
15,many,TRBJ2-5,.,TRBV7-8,TGTGCCAGCAGCGCCGTAGCGGTTTACCAAGAGACCCAGTACTTC,CASSAVAVYQETQYF
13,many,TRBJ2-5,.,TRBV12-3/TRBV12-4,TGTGCCAGCAGTTTTCGGGCAGGAGAGACCCAGTACTTC,CASSFRAGETQYF
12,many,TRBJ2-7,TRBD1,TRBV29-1,TGCAGTTCCGGGGACAGGGGCGACGAGCAGTACTTC,CSSGDRGDEQYF